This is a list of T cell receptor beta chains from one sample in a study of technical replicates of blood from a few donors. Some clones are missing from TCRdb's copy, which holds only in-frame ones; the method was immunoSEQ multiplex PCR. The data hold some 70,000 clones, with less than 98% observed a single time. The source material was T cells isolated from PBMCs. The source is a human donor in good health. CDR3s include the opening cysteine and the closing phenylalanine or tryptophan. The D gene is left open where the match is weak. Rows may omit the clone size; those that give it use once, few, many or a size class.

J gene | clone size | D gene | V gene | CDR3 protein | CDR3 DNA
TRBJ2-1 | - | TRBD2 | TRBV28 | CASSLALAAYNEQFF | TGTGCCAGCAGTTTAGCACTAGCGGCATACAATGAGCAGTTCTTC
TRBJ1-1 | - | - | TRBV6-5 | CASRDTYTEAFF | TGTGCCAGCCGGGACACCTACACTGAAGCTTTCTTT
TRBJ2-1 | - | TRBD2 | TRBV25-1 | CASSILAGDNEQFF | TGTGCCAGCAGTATCCTAGCGGGAGACAATGAGCAGTTCTTC
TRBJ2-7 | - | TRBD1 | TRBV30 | CAWIRDRGHEQYF | TGTGCCTGGATTAGGGACAGGGGCCACGAGCAGTACTTC
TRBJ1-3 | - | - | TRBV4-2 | CASSQGSMNTIYF | TGTGCCAGCAGCCAGGGCTCGATGAACACCATATATTTT
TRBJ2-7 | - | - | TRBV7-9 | CASSSLEDEQYF | TGTGCCAGCAGCTCACTAGAAGACGAGCAGTACTTC
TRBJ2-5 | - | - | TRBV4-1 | CASSQDEAEETQYF | TGCGCCAGCAGCCAAGATGAAGCGGAAGAGACCCAGTACTTC
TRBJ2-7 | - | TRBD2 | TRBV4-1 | CASSQSGRDQYF | TGCGCCAGCAGCCAAAGCGGGAGGGATCAGTACTTC
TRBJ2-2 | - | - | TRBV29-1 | CSVTPCWAAGELFF | TGCAGCGTTACACCTTGTTGGGCCGCCGGGGAGCTGTTTTTT
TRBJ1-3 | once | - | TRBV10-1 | CASSECRDRAGNTIYF | TGCGCCAGCAGTGAGTGTCGGGATAGGGCTGGAAACACCATATATTTT
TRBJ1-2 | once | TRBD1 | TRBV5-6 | CASSTGTGARGYTF | TGTGCCAGCAGCACAGGGACAGGGGCGAGAGGCTACACCTTC
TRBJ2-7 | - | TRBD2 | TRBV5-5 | CASTGGVNYEQYF | TGTGCCAGCACTGGGGGGGTGAACTACGAGCAGTACTTC
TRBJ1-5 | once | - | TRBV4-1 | CASSQGLSSNQPQHF | TGCGCCAGCAGCCAAGGTCTCAGTAGCAATCAGCCCCAGCATTTT
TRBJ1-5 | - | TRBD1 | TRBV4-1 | CASSQRHRGDQPQHF | TGCGCCAGCAGCCAACGGCACAGGGGTGATCAGCCCCAGCATTTT
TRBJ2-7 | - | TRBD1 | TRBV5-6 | CASSYPQGTYEQYF | TGTGCCAGCAGCTACCCACAGGGGACCTACGAGCAGTACTTC
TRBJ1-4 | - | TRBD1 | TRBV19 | CASSIGQGSEKLFF | TGTGCCAGTAGTATTGGACAGGGGAGTGAAAAACTGTTTTTT
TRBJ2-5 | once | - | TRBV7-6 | CASSDRFGSQETQYF | TGTGCCAGCAGCGATAGATTCGGGAGTCAAGAGACCCAGTACTTC
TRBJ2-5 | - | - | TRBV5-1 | CASSLKPEETQYF | TGCGCCAGCAGCTTGAAGCCGGAGGAGACCCAGTACTTC
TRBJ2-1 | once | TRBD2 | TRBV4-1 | CASSHSGSGDNEQFF | TGCGCCAGCAGCCATAGCGGGAGTGGGGACAATGAGCAGTTCTTC
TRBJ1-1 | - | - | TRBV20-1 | CSAGERTEAFF | TGCAGTGCCGGTGAGCGAACTGAAGCTTTCTTT
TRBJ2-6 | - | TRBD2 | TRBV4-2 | CASSQGLVFSGANVLTF | TGTGCCAGCAGCCAGGGACTAGTATTTTCTGGGGCCAACGTCCTGACTTTC
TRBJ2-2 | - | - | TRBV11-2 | CASSSMDTYQTGELFF | TGTGCCAGCAGCTCTATGGACACCTACCAGACCGGGGAGCTGTTTTTT
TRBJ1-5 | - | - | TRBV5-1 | CASSIGTFDQPQHF | TGCGCCAGCAGCATCGGGACTTTCGATCAGCCCCAGCATTTT
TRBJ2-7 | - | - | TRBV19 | CASSPLHQRLDEQYF | TGTGCCAGTAGTCCCCTCCACCAGAGACTGGACGAGCAGTACTTC
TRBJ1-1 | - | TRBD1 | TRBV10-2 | CASSVTGGKRTEAFF | TGCGCCAGCTCCGTGACAGGGGGCAAGCGGACTGAAGCTTTCTTT
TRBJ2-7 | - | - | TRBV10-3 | CAISEPGQKNTYEQYF | TGTGCCATCAGTGAGCCCGGACAGAAGAATACCTACGAGCAGTACTTC
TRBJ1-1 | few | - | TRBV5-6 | CASSLVEAGAFF | TGTGCCAGCAGCTTGGTGGAGGCAGGAGCTTTCTTT
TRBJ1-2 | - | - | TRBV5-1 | CASSLREGLYGYTF | TGCGCCAGCAGCTTGCGAGAGGGTTTGTATGGCTACACCTTC
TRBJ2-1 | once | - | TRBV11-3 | CASSLSGLSYNEQFF | TGTGCCAGCAGCTTATCGGGACTCTCCTACAATGAGCAGTTCTTC
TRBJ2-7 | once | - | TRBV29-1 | CSVEVGSSYEQYF | TGCAGCGTTGAAGTCGGGAGCTCCTACGAGCAGTACTTC
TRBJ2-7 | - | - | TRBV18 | CASSLQDSPYEQYF | TGTGCCAGCTCACTACAGGACAGCCCCTACGAGCAGTACTTC
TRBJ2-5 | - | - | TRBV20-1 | CSAPPLETQYF | TGCAGTGCCCCCCCTCTGGAGACCCAGTACTTC
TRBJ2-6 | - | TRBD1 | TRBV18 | CASPSARDRENSGANVLTF | TGTGCCAGCCCCTCTGCACGGGACAGGGAAAATTCTGGGGCCAACGTCCTGACTTTC
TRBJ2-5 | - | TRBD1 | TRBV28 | CASSFMPGQGLQETQYF | TGTGCCAGCAGTTTTATGCCGGGACAGGGTCTACAGGAGACCCAGTACTTC
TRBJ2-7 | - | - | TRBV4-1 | CASSRGQGSKYEQYF | TGCGCCAGCAGCCGGGGGCAGGGGTCTAAGTACGAGCAGTACTTC
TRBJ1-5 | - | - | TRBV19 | CASSMGGLQPQHF | TGTGCCAGTAGTATGGGGGGGCTCCAGCCCCAGCATTTT
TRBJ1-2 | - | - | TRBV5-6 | CASSWGLGGYGYTF | TGTGCCAGCAGCTGGGGACTGGGGGGCTATGGCTACACCTTC
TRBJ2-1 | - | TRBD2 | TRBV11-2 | CASSLVASGSLSINEQFF | TGTGCCAGCAGCTTAGTGGCTAGCGGGAGTTTAAGTATTAATGAGCAGTTCTTC
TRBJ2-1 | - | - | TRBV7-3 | CASSSEWANEQFF | TGTGCCAGCAGCTCCGAGTGGGCCAATGAGCAGTTCTTC
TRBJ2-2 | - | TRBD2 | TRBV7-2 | CASCDPGTRQSGELFF | TGTGCCAGCTGCGACCCCGGGACTAGACAGTCCGGGGAGCTGTTTTTT
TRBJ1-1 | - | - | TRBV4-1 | CASSQVSMANTEAFF | TGCGCCAGCAGCCAAGTCAGTATGGCGAACACTGAAGCTTTCTTT
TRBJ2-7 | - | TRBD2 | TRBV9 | CASSVGLAETYEQYF | TGTGCCAGCAGCGTAGGACTAGCGGAAACCTACGAGCAGTACTTC
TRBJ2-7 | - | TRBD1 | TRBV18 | CASSQGTGPNEQYF | TGTGCCAGCTCCCAGGGGACAGGGCCCAACGAGCAGTACTTC
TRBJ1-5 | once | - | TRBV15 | CATSVTVNSNQPQHF | TGTGCCACCAGCGTCACAGTGAATAGCAATCAGCCCCAGCATTTT
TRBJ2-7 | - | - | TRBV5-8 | CASSPDRGRDEQYF | TGTGCCAGCAGCCCCGATAGGGGCAGGGACGAGCAGTACTTC
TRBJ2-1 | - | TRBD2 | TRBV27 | CASSLLAGANNEQFF | TGTGCCAGCAGCCTACTAGCGGGAGCTAACAATGAGCAGTTCTTC
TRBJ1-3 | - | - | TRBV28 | CASSLISFGNTIYF | TGTGCCAGCAGTTTAATTTCGTTCGGAAACACCATATATTTT
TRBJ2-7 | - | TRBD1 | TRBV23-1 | CASSPILRDRGHEQYF | TGCGCCAGCAGCCCTATCTTAAGGGACAGGGGGCATGAGCAGTACTTC
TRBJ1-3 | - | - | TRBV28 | CASSSFGGRAGNTIYF | TGTGCCAGCAGCTCCTTCGGAGGTCGGGCTGGAAACACCATATATTTT
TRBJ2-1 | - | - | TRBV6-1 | CASSEGPSSYNEQFF | TGTGCCAGCAGTGAAGGTCCGAGCTCCTACAATGAGCAGTTCTTC
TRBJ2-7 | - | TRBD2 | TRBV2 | CASSERLAGAYEQYF | TGTGCCAGCAGTGAGAGGCTAGCGGGGGCCTACGAGCAGTACTTC
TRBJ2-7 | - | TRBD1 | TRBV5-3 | CARSLAGTVTYYEQYF | TGTGCCAGAAGCTTGGCTGGGACAGTTACCTACTACGAGCAGTACTTC
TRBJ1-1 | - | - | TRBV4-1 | CASSQGSVEAFF | TGCGCCAGCAGCCAAGGATCGGTTGAAGCTTTCTTT
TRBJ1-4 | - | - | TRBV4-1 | CASSFLQGPDEKLFF | TGCGCCAGCAGCTTTCTTCAGGGGCCAGATGAAAAACTGTTTTTT
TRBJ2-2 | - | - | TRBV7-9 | CASSLLPGELFF | TGTGCCAGCAGCTTACTCCCCGGGGAGCTGTTTTTT